The present entry profiles one T cell receptor (beta chain) with its context. Its specificity is not known. The sample belongs to a study of T cell responses to AZD1222 COVID-19 vaccine. Study-level background: Pooling was applied to second doses at about 4 or about 12 weeks. Study outcomes and limitations: Repertoires were obtained solely post-peak T cell response. Clonal diversity was possibly underestimated, and the donors were mostly white British, with more females.

Libraries were prepared by immunoSEQ multiplex PCR; TCRdb keeps only in-frame clonotypes and omits some of them. Here the sample spans approximately 100,000 clones, roughly 87% being singletons. There are 14 residues in the CDR3. Germline-derived CDR1 and CDR2 are SNHLY and FYNNEI. V was shortened by 10 bases and J by 2 bases, with 17 bases between the two germline ends. This specimen consisted of peripheral blood, obtained on day 0 of AZD1222 vaccination. This rearrangement joins TRBV2 to TRBJ1-1; the D gene is possibly TRBD1 (5 bases). The origin of this receptor is an adult in good health. This CDR3 reads CATHAGGVNTEAFF. DNA of the CDR3: TGTGCCACGCACGCAGGAGGGGTTAACACTGAAGCTTTCTTT.